The sample holds many counts of the clone carrying this T cell receptor (beta chain). Via MiXCR, TCRdb re-called the 5' RACE reads, giving one row per CDR3 protein. Among roughly 19,000 distinct CDR3 sequences listed, 6% to 8% were seen once. This sample was taken from a study of neurological immune-mediated disorders. V lost 5 bases to trimming and J lost 0 bases, with 8 bases between them. The CDR3 totals 14 residues. Germline V CDR1 and CDR2: SQVTM, ANQGSEA. This receptor was identified in a woman in her 30s with HTLV-1-associated myelopathy (HAM/TSP). The sequenced sample was CD8+ T cells from blood. The V gene is TRBV29-1, the J gene TRBJ2-6; D gene unclear. As DNA, the CDR3 is TGCAGCGTTTATAGTTCCTCTGGGGCCAACGTCCTGACTTTC. It encodes CSVYSSSGANVLTF.